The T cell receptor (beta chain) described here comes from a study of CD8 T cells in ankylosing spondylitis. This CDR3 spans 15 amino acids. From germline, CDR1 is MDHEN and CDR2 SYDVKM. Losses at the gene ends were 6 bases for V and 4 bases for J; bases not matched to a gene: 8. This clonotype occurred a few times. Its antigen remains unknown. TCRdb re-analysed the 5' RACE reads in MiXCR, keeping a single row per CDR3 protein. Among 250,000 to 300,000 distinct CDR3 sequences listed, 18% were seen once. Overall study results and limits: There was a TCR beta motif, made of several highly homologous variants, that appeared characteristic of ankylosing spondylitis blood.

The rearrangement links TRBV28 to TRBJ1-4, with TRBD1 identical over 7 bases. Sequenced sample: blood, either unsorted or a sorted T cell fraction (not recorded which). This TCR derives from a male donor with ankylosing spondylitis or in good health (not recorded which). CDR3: CASSTNRGINEKLFF. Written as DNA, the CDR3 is TGTGCCAGCAGCACAAACAGGGGAATTAATGAAAAACTGTTTTTT.